These T cell receptor beta chains were read from a single sample in a study of human T cells and chemical hapten exposure. One entry per CDR3 protein, called by TCRdb with MiXCR from the RACE reads. The table includes 210,000 or so distinct CDR3 sequences, about 25% detected once. The sample here was whole blood, taken in connection with sensitization to the hapten diphenylcyclopropenone (DPC). The receptors were gathered from a woman aged 40 to 49 with alopecia areata. Some clones in this sample may be carry-over from other donors' samples. The CDR3 runs from the conserved cysteine through the conserved F or W. A D gene is named only where the DNA matches it firmly. Clone size is stated in some rows and not others, as once, few, many or a class when expanded.

length: 14; V: TRBV20-1; J: TRBJ2-1; size: -; D: TRBD2; DNA: TGCAGTGCGACGACTAGCGGGAGGCCAAATGAGCAGTTCTTC; CDR3: CSATTSGRPNEQFF
length: 15; V: TRBV28; J: TRBJ2-5; size: -; D: TRBD2; DNA: TGTGCCAGCAGTCTACTGGGACTAGCGGGAAAGACCCAGTACTTC; CDR3: CASSLLGLAGKTQYF
length: 12; V: TRBV6-5; J: TRBJ2-4; size: many; D: -; DNA: TGTGCCAGTAGCACGAGGAGAAACATTCAGTACTTC; CDR3: CASSTRRNIQYF
length: 14; V: TRBV7-2; J: TRBJ2-1; size: few; D: TRBD2; DNA: TGTGCCAGCAGCTTAGCGGCTAGCGGGTATGAGCAGTTCTTC; CDR3: CASSLAASGYEQFF
length: 14; V: TRBV4-3; J: TRBJ2-1; size: few; D: -; DNA: TGCGCCAGCAGCCAGGGGGGACTCTACAATGAGCAGTTCTTC; CDR3: CASSQGGLYNEQFF
length: 18; V: TRBV28; J: TRBJ2-3; size: -; D: TRBD2; DNA: TGTGCCAGGAGTCTTAGGGCCGAAGCGGCGGGAGGGAGAGATACGCAGTATTTT; CDR3: CARSLRAEAAGGRDTQYF
length: 16; V: TRBV9; J: TRBJ2-3; size: -; D: TRBD2; DNA: TGTGCCAGCAGCGCACGCGGACTAGCGGGACCAGATACGCAGTATTTT; CDR3: CASSARGLAGPDTQYF
length: 14; V: TRBV19; J: TRBJ2-2; size: -; D: -; DNA: TGTGCCAGTAATCTGGGGGCAGACATCGGGGAGCTGTTTTTT; CDR3: CASNLGADIGELFF
length: 14; V: TRBV12-3/TRBV12-4; J: TRBJ1-2; size: -; D: -; DNA: TGTGCCAGCAATGGGGTGGCGGGGATTGGTGGCTACACCTTC; CDR3: CASNGVAGIGGYTF
length: 16; V: TRBV4-2; J: TRBJ2-2; size: -; D: -; DNA: TGTGCCAGCGGCCAAGAGTGGCAGGCGGTCACCGGGGAGCTGTTTTTT; CDR3: CASGQEWQAVTGELFF
length: 13; V: TRBV29-1; J: TRBJ2-1; size: -; D: TRBD1; DNA: TGCAGCGGGGGCGGACAGGGTCGCAGTGAGCAGTTCTTC; CDR3: CSGGGQGRSEQFF
length: 15; V: TRBV7-2; J: TRBJ1-1; size: -; D: -; DNA: TGTGCCAGCAGCTTAGGCGGGGTCGGGACAACTGAAGCTTTCTTT; CDR3: CASSLGGVGTTEAFF
length: 16; V: TRBV9; J: TRBJ2-2; size: few; D: -; DNA: TGTGCCAGCAGCCCACGGACTGGCGCGAACACCGGGGAGCTGTTTTTT; CDR3: CASSPRTGANTGELFF
length: 16; V: TRBV4-1; J: TRBJ2-7; size: few; D: -; DNA: TGCGCCAGCAGCCAAGAGTGGCGGGACCTCTCCTACGAGCAGTACTTC; CDR3: CASSQEWRDLSYEQYF
length: 15; V: TRBV7-8; J: TRBJ1-4; size: -; D: -; DNA: TGTGCCAGCAGCTTAGGCCGGGGGCAAGGTGAAAAACTGTTTTTT; CDR3: CASSLGRGQGEKLFF
length: 16; V: TRBV5-1; J: TRBJ2-2; size: -; D: TRBD1; DNA: TGCGCCAGCAGCTTGGAAGGACAGGGATACACCGGGGAGCTGTTTTTT; CDR3: CASSLEGQGYTGELFF
length: 15; V: TRBV29-1; J: TRBJ2-7; size: many; D: TRBD1; DNA: TGCAGCGTCTTACCGCTACAGGGGGCTCGATACGAGCAGTACTTC; CDR3: CSVLPLQGARYEQYF
length: 18; V: TRBV15; J: TRBJ2-1; size: -; D: TRBD2; DNA: TGTGCCACCAGCAGCGGGGGGGGCCTGGCGAAGGGGATCAATGAGCAGTTCTTC; CDR3: CATSSGGGLAKGINEQFF
length: 17; V: TRBV20-1; J: TRBJ2-5; size: once; D: TRBD2; DNA: TGCAGTGCTAGAGCAGGACTAGCGGGAGCTGTCCAAGAGACCCAGTACTTC; CDR3: CSARAGLAGAVQETQYF
length: 14; V: TRBV28; J: TRBJ2-7; size: -; D: TRBD1; DNA: TGTGCCAGCCGCCCGGGGACAGGGGGCGGCGAGCAGTACTTC; CDR3: CASRPGTGGGEQYF
length: 16; V: TRBV4-3; J: TRBJ2-3; size: many; D: -; DNA: TGCGCCAGCAGCCAAGATCCCGGGGTGCGCACAGATACGCAGTATTTT; CDR3: CASSQDPGVRTDTQYF
length: 14; V: TRBV18; J: TRBJ1-1; size: many; D: TRBD1; DNA: TGTGCCAGCTCTGGACAGGAGATGAACACTGAAGCTTTCTTT; CDR3: CASSGQEMNTEAFF
length: 14; V: TRBV4-2; J: TRBJ2-7; size: many; D: -; DNA: TGTGCCAGCAGTGCACAGGGTGGACCCTACGAGCAGTACTTC; CDR3: CASSAQGGPYEQYF
length: 13; V: TRBV6-6; J: TRBJ2-5; size: few; D: TRBD2; DNA: TGTGCCAGCAGTTACGGGAGGGTTGAGACCCAGTACTTC; CDR3: CASSYGRVETQYF
length: 18; V: TRBV27; J: TRBJ1-1; size: few; D: -; DNA: TGTGCCACGTCCTTAAGGTTCGTCAGGGACCGGAGGGCCACTGAAGCTTTCTTT; CDR3: CATSLRFVRDRRATEAFF
length: 13; V: TRBV20-1; J: TRBJ1-2; size: -; D: -; DNA: TGCAGTGCTAGGGGCCAGAACAAGGATGGCTACACCTTC; CDR3: CSARGQNKDGYTF
length: 15; V: TRBV4-3; J: TRBJ2-3; size: -; D: TRBD1; DNA: TGCGCCAGCAGCCTCGGACAGGGGGAGACAGATACGCAGTATTTT; CDR3: CASSLGQGETDTQYF
length: 14; V: TRBV6-5; J: TRBJ1-6; size: few; D: -; DNA: TGTGCCAGCACCCCCCGTCCATCCGGATCACCCCTCCACTTT; CDR3: CASTPRPSGSPLHF
length: 17; V: TRBV7-9; J: TRBJ2-2; size: few; D: TRBD1; DNA: TGTGCCAGCAGCTCAAGGGCGGGACAGGGGACCACCGGGGAGCTGTTTTTT; CDR3: CASSSRAGQGTTGELFF
length: 15; V: TRBV29-1; J: TRBJ2-6; size: few; D: -; DNA: TGCAGCGTTGGTTTGGGGGCCTCTGGGGCCAACGTCCTGACTTTC; CDR3: CSVGLGASGANVLTF
length: 15; V: TRBV5-1; J: TRBJ2-7; size: few; D: -; DNA: TGCGCCAGCAGCGCGGACGGCCGCAGCTCCTACGAGCAGTACTTC; CDR3: CASSADGRSSYEQYF
length: 15; V: TRBV5-1; J: TRBJ1-2; size: once; D: -; DNA: TGCGCCAGCAGCTTGGAGTATGGGGCCGCAAGAGGCTACACCTTC; CDR3: CASSLEYGAARGYTF
length: 18; V: TRBV4-3; J: TRBJ2-1; size: -; D: TRBD2; DNA: TGCGCCAGCAGCCAACTTCACGGGACTAGCGGGACTTACAATGAGCAGTTCTTC; CDR3: CASSQLHGTSGTYNEQFF
length: 16; V: TRBV5-1; J: TRBJ2-1; size: -; D: TRBD2; DNA: TGCGCCAGCAGCTCCCTACTAGCGGGAGGCCACAATGAGCAGTTCTTC; CDR3: CASSSLLAGGHNEQFF
length: 14; V: TRBV27; J: TRBJ2-7; size: -; D: TRBD1; DNA: TGTGCCAGCAAACGGGACAGGGGGATGTACGAGCAGTACTTC; CDR3: CASKRDRGMYEQYF
length: 14; V: TRBV20-1; J: TRBJ2-7; size: few; D: TRBD2; DNA: TGCAGTGCTAGCAGACTAGCGGGGTTAGACGAGCAGTACTTC; CDR3: CSASRLAGLDEQYF